A single sample gave rise to the 20 T cell receptor beta chains below, sequenced in a study of T-cell memory formation after mild COVID-19. MiXCR was run by TCRdb on the 5' RACE reads, yielding one entry per CDR3 protein. Of 350,000 to 450,000 distinct CDR3 sequences listed, around 20% are singletons. The source material was PBMCs or a T cell subset sorted from them (not recorded which). The source is an adult woman who had mild COVID-19 (a few samples of this study predate the infection). Cell type and time point are not known.

This clonotype was observed a handful of times. This chain joins TRBV12-3 or TRBV12-4 and TRBJ1-5, with D possibly being TRBD1 (6 bases). Trimming took off 1 base at V and 6 bases at J, with 10 bases between the two ends. The CDR3 runs to 14 residues. In nucleotides, the CDR3 is TGTGCCAGCAGTTTAGGCAGGGGTGGTCAGCCCCAGCATTTT. Protein product: CASSLGRGGQPQHF.

This clonotype has only a few counts. This chain links TRBV12-3 or TRBV12-4 with TRBJ2-7; D is perhaps TRBD1 (7 bases). Trimming pared 3 bases from V and 4 bases from J, leaving 16 bases between. This CDR3 region has 15 residues. The CDR3 sequence is CASSFLEGARYEQYF. CDR3 DNA sequence: TGTGCCAGCAGTTTTCTGGAGGGGGCAAGATACGAGCAGTACTTC.

The V and J genes are TRBV7-3 and TRBJ2-1, with D perhaps matching TRBD2 (6 bases). This CDR3 region has 15 residues. The germline gives CDR1 SGHTA, CDR2 FQGTGA. Trimming removed 0 bases at V and 5 bases at J, with 11 bases between. In DNA form, the CDR3 reads TGTGCCAGCAGCTTAACTCGGGAGAGAAACAATGAGCAGTTCTTC. Encoded protein: CASSLTRERNNEQFF. Based on the CDR3 plus reference TRBV7-3 and TRBJ2-1, the full variable domain is GAGVSQTPSNKVTEKGKYVELRCDPISGHTALYWYRQSLGQGPEFLIYFQGTGAADDSGLPNDRFFAVRPEGSVSTLKIQRTERGDSAVYLCASSLTRERNNEQFFGPGTRLTVL.

The chain links TRBV14 to TRBJ1-1; possible D gene TRBD1, 5 bases. With 1 base removed from V and 4 bases from J, the gap between germline ends came to 10 bases. This CDR3 is built from 14 residues. Germline V gives CDR1 SGHDN, CDR2 FVKESK. This CDR3 reads CASSQVRVSTEAFF. The CDR3 nucleotides are TGTGCCAGCAGCCAAGTCAGGGTGAGCACTGAAGCTTTCTTT.

The rearrangement joins TRBV6-1 to TRBJ1-2, with unresolved D. CDR1 and CDR2 (germline): MNHNS, SASEGT. The CDR3 is 12 amino acids. V shed 2 bases and J shed 8 bases, with 9 bases lying between them. CDR3 in amino acids: CASSERVGGYTF. The CDR3 bases are TGTGCCAGCAGTGAAAGGGTTGGAGGCTACACCTTC.

This clonotype was counted ten times or more. V and J are TRBV4-1 and TRBJ2-7; D might be TRBD2 (6 bases). Looked up from germline, CDR1 is MGHRA and CDR2 is YSYEKL. V was trimmed by 1 base and J by 0 bases, leaving 13 bases between them. This CDR3 spans 16 amino acids. Here the CDR3 DNA reads TGCGCCAGCAGCCAAGTTTCCAGAGCGGGCTCCTACGAGCAGTACTTC. Protein sequence: CASSQVSRAGSYEQYF.

This clonotype was detected only a few times. The chain recombines TRBV7-2 with TRBJ2-1, with a possible D match to TRBD2 (6 bases). CDR1 and CDR2 (germline): SGHTA, FQGNSA. Trimming took 5 bases from V and 11 from J, leaving 19 bases between them. This CDR3 has 14 residues. Written as DNA, the CDR3 is TGTGCCAGCAGCATTGGAAGCGGGTCAGGGCAGCAGTTCTTC. Translation gives CASSIGSGSGQQFF.

This clonotype has just a few counts. The V and J genes are TRBV24-1 and TRBJ2-2; D is ambiguous. V was cut by 4 bases and J by 5 bases, with 10 bases left in between. The CDR3 has 14 amino acids. Germline values: CDR1 KGHDR, CDR2 SFDVKD. CDR3 nucleotide sequence: TGTGCCACCAGTGACTTGACCGATACCGGGGAGCTGTTTTTT. Translated: CATSDLTDTGELFF.

This chain connects TRBV4-1 to TRBJ2-5, with D possibly matching TRBD2 (7 bases). Germline assignment: CDR1 MGHRA and CDR2 YSYEKL. Trimming removed 4 bases from V and 2 bases from J, with 20 bases in between. This CDR3 region has 17 residues. The CDR3 DNA reads as TGCGCCAGCAGCCCACCATGGGGGCGGGGGACACAAGAGACCCAGTACTTC. Residues: CASSPPWGRGTQETQYF.

This rearrangement joins TRBV20-1 to TRBJ1-2; D is possibly TRBD1 (5 bases). Trimming took 3 bases from V and 5 from J, leaving 16 bases between them. The CDR3 totals 14 residues. Looked up from germline, CDR1 is DFQATT and CDR2 is SNEGSKA (reference sequence). CDR3 bases: TGCAGTGCTAGGAGAGTAGGGGCAAGGTATGGCTACACCTTC. Encoded protein: CSARRVGARYGYTF.

This clonotype has just a few counts. This rearrangement joins TRBV7-3 to TRBJ1-1, with D uncertain. CDR3 size: 15 residues. The germline gives CDR1 SGHTA, CDR2 FQGTGA. V was trimmed by 5 bases and J by 1 base, leaving 14 bases between them. The CDR3 bases are TGTGCCAGCAGCCCATTTACCGGGGAGAACACTGAAGCTTTCTTT. This codes for CASSPFTGENTEAFF.

The J gene is TRBJ1-1, the V gene TRBV20-1; D might be TRBD1 (6 bases). CDR1 and CDR2 from the germline V gene are DFQATT and SNEGSKA (reference sequence). This CDR3 is built from 16 residues. V lost 3 bases to trimming and J lost 2 bases, with 19 bases between them. In DNA, the CDR3 is TGCAGTGCTAGTCAACAGGGATTGGTGGGAAACACTGAAGCTTTCTTT. Translated: CSASQQGLVGNTEAFF.

This clonotype was detected a few times. The gene calls are TRBV5-1 and TRBJ2-1; D unresolved. This CDR3 comprises 15 residues. V was clipped by 7 bases and J by 5 bases, with 19 bases between them. CDR1 and CDR2 from the germline V gene are SGHRS and YFSETQ. This CDR3 is CASASSPSQNNEQFF. The CDR3 coding sequence is TGCGCCAGCGCTTCAAGTCCCAGCCAGAACAATGAGCAGTTCTTC. The complete variable domain, with remaining parts taken from reference TRBV5-1 and TRBJ2-1, reads KAGVTQTPRYLIKTRGQQVTLSCSPISGHRSVSWYQQTPGQGLQFLFEYFSETQRNKGNFPGRFSGRQFSNSRSEMNVSTLELGDSALYLCASASSPSQNNEQFFGPGTRLTVL.

This clonotype has only a few counts. This chain uses TRBV9 with TRBJ2-5; no clear D gene. Trimming pared 3 bases from V and 1 base from J, leaving 16 bases between. The CDR3 length is 16 residues. The germline V gene has CDR1 SGDLS and CDR2 YYNGEE. The CDR3 protein is CASSEKVDLLQETQYF. The CDR3 DNA sequence: TGTGCCAGCAGCGAAAAGGTCGACCTACTCCAAGAGACCCAGTACTTC.

The chain links TRBV5-5 to TRBJ2-7; 12 bases agree with TRBD2. The V segment lost 4 bases and the J segment 8 bases; nucleotides outside the gene matches: 4. The V gene's germline CDR1 is SGHKS and CDR2 YYEKEE (reference sequence). The CDR3 is 13 residues long. CDR3: CASSTRTSGKQYF. The CDR3 DNA sequence: TGTGCCAGCAGCACACGGACTAGCGGGAAGCAGTACTTC. Looking up the rest from reference TRBV5-5 and TRBJ2-7 gives the full variable domain: DAGVTQSPTHLIKTRGQQVTLRCSPISGHKSVSWYQQVLGQGPQFIFQYYEKEERGRGNFPDRFSARQFPNYSSELNVNALLLGDSALYLCASSTRTSGKQYFGPGTRLTVT.

This rearrangement joins TRBV7-9 to TRBJ1-1, with a tentative D call TRBD1 (6 bases). Trimming removed 5 bases at V and 2 bases at J, with 12 bases between. CDR3 length: 14 residues. The germline CDR1 and CDR2 sequences are SEHNR and FQNEAQ (reference sequence). This CDR3 is CASSIQTGNTEAFF. The CDR3 DNA is TGTGCCAGCAGCATACAGACAGGAAACACTGAAGCTTTCTTT.

This chain uses TRBV29-1 with TRBJ2-5; no reliable D call. The length of the CDR3 is 10 residues. Germline V gene sequence: CDR1 SQVTM, CDR2 ANQGSEA. V gave up 4 bases and J gave up 3 bases, with 3 bases separating them. CDR3 loop: CSVGKETQYF. The CDR3, as DNA: TGCAGCGTTGGGAAAGAGACCCAGTACTTC.

There are a few counts of this clonotype. The chain uses TRBV10-3 and TRBJ1-2; D gene ambiguous. The CDR3 consists of 14 residues. Germline V CDR1 and CDR2: ENHRY, SYGVKD. The V gene lost 4 bases and the J gene lost 6 bases, with 15 bases spanning the gap. For the CDR3, the DNA is TGTGCCATCAGTGTCAGGCAAGAGAGGGATGGCTACACCTTC. This gives the protein CAISVRQERDGYTF.

This clonotype was counted a few times. The rearrangement joins TRBV20-1 to TRBJ2-7; D unresolved. The V and J ends lost 6 bases and 9 bases respectively, with 15 bases between them. CDR1 DFQATT and CDR2 SNEGSKA come from the germline V gene (reference sequence). This CDR3 has 11 residues. The CDR3 sequence is CSAALGPGQYF. CDR3 DNA: TGCAGTGCCGCCTTGGGCCCCGGGCAGTACTTC.

This clonotype was picked up a small number of times. The chain employs TRBV9 and TRBJ2-5, with TRBD1 as a possible D gene (5 bases). The germline V and J ends were trimmed by 3 bases and 5 bases, with 20 bases remaining between them. Germline loops: CDR1 SGDLS, CDR2 YYNGEE. There are 16 residues in the CDR3. CDR3 residues: CASSEGLTEGSETQYF. CDR3 DNA sequence: TGTGCCAGCAGCGAGGGGCTAACCGAAGGGTCGGAGACCCAGTACTTC.